This T cell receptor (beta chain) came from a study of monozygotic twins with inflammatory bowel disease. The authors isolated total RNA from whole blood without sorting T cells. This CDR3 has 13 residues. Germline V lookup: CDR1 SGHTA, CDR2 FQGNSA. Template switching added UMIs carrying a 6-nucleotide sample barcode. Researchers put TCRalpha and TCRbeta cDNA through two nested PCRs lasting about 17 and 10 cycles. TCRdb reprocessed the 5' RACE reads and stores each CDR3 protein as one record, lacking DNA. The sample totals 300,000 to 450,000 distinct CDR3 sequences. This sequence was found in a human donor with ulcerative colitis or Crohn's disease, or a healthy co-twin of an affected twin (not recorded which). Source material: blood. V gene TRBV7-2 combines with J gene TRBJ2-5. The CDR3 sequence is CASSRLIRETQYF.